The 21 T cell receptor beta chains below come from one sample, sequenced in a study of breast tumors, draining lymph nodes, adjacent tissues. TCRdb re-analysed the multiplex PCR reads in MiXCR, keeping a single row per CDR3 protein. The data show 200,000 or so distinct CDR3 sequences, 30% to 40% seen once. Axillary draining lymph nodes of breast cancer patients supplied the node samples. The sequencing sample was made of axillary lymph node tissue. The receptors here all came from a female donor with breast cancer. Some clones in this sample may be carry-over from other donors' samples.

Many counts were recorded for this clonotype. The rearrangement uses TRBV20-1 and TRBJ1-5; no clear D. In germline, CDR1 is DFQATT, CDR2 SNEGSKA (reference sequence). The length of the CDR3 is 12 residues. V lost 0 bases and J 6 bases, leaving 6 bases between the germline ends. DNA for the CDR3: TGCAGTGCTAGAGATTTGGCTCAGCCCCAGCATTTT. Translation: CSARDLAQPQHF.

The V gene is TRBV19, the J gene TRBJ1-5; D is possibly TRBD1 (5 bases). The germline CDR1 and CDR2 sequences are LNHDA and SQIVND (reference sequence). The CDR3 spans 17 residues. Trimming stripped 5 bases from V and 10 bases from J, with 27 bases between. The CDR3 reads CASSEPSGGVNTGPQHF. For the CDR3, the DNA is TGTGCCAGTAGTGAGCCATCGGGGGGGGTTAACACCGGACCCCAGCATTTT.

The gene calls are TRBV6-5 and TRBJ1-2, with TRBD1 matching over 8 bases. The CDR3 consists of 13 residues. V trimming: 5 bases; J trimming: 7 bases; junction bases outside the gene matches: 6. The V gene's germline CDR1 is MNHEY and CDR2 SVGAGI. In DNA, the CDR3 is TGTGCCAGCAGTGAGGGACAGGAGGGTGGCTACACCTTC. Translating gives CASSEGQEGGYTF.

On this clonotype: A much larger clone differs by one base, so this may be a read error. V and J are TRBV6-1 and TRBJ2-4; TRBD1 matches 7 bases. Germline CDR1 is MNHNS and CDR2 is SASEGT. J lost 8 bases, V lost 3 bases, and 10 bases had no gene match. There are 15 residues in the CDR3. The CDR3 loop reads CASSDLGTVKDIQYF. The CDR3 bases are TGTGCCAGCAGTGATCTGGGGACAGTAAAAGACATTCAGTACTTC.

This clonotype was counted at least ten times. CDR3 DNA sequence: TGTGCCACCAGTGGGACCGGGACAGGGACCTACAATGAGCAGTTCTTC. Protein sequence: CATSGTGTGTYNEQFF. This rearrangement joins TRBV24-1 to TRBJ2-1; 9 bases are a match to TRBD1. Germline values: CDR1 KGHDR, CDR2 SFDVKD. Trimming took 5 bases from V and 2 from J; bases not matched to a gene: 6. This CDR3 comprises 16 residues.

J is TRBJ1-1 and V is TRBV9, with no clear D. CDR1 and CDR2 (germline): SGDLS, YYNGEE. V lost 4 bases, J lost 1 base, and 11 bases lay in between. The CDR3 has 14 residues. The CDR3 reads CASSPLAENTEAFF. The CDR3 DNA sequence: TGTGCCAGCAGCCCCTTAGCAGAGAACACTGAAGCTTTCTTT.

A note on this clonotype: A much larger clone sits a single nucleotide away, making a read error possible. V usage is TRBV6-6 and J usage is TRBJ1-2; 8 positions match TRBD1. V was pared by 5 bases and J by 2 bases, with 7 bases of the junction left unmatched. Looked up from germline, CDR1 is MNHNY and CDR2 is SVGAGI (reference sequence). The CDR3 length is 15 residues. The CDR3 here is CASSHGQGSNYGYTF. The CDR3 DNA is TGTGCCAGCAGTCACGGACAGGGCTCAAACTATGGCTACACCTTC.

On this clonotype: This may be a read error, as it is one base from a much larger clone. The rearrangement links TRBV28 to TRBJ2-3; tentatively, D is TRBD2 (5 bases). The CDR3 length is 14 residues. CDR1 and CDR2 (germline): MDHEN, SYDVKM. This CDR3 reads CASRVELGADMQYF. In DNA, the CDR3 is TGTGCCAGCAGGGTGGAACTAGGTGCAGATATGCAGTATTTT.

As concerns this clonotype: One base away lies a much larger clone, so this may be a sequencing read error. The chain uses TRBV11-2 and TRBJ2-7; TRBD2 is a possible D gene (7 bases). CDR3 length equals 15 residues. Looked up from germline, CDR1 is SGHAT and CDR2 is FQNNGV. V lost 6 bases to trimming and J lost 2 bases, with 17 bases between them. This CDR3 is CASRSGEGTTYEQYF. For the CDR3, the DNA is TGTGCCAGCAGGTCAGGGGAGGGGACGACCTACGAGCAGTACTTC.

At least ten counts were recorded for this clonotype. The CDR3 sequence: CASRGLAGERELFF. Written as DNA, the CDR3 is TGTGCCAGCAGGGGACTAGCGGGAGAGCGGGAGCTGTTTTTT. The J gene is TRBJ2-2, the V gene TRBV6-6, with 14 bases aligning to TRBD2. The CDR3 covers 14 residues. From germline, CDR1 is MNHNY and CDR2 SVGAGI (reference sequence). V gave up 6 bases and J gave up 9 bases; unmatched junction bases: 3.

In regard to this clonotype: It may be a read error: a sequence one base away is much more abundant. The V gene is TRBV6-5, the J gene TRBJ2-7; unclear D gene. CDR3 length: 13 residues. The V and J ends lost 10 bases and 1 base respectively, with 14 bases between them. The V gene's germline CDR1 is MNHEY and CDR2 SVGAGI. CDR3 nucleotides: TGTGCCACCCTCCCATCCCAATCCTACGAGCAGTACTTC. This codes for CATLPSQSYEQYF.

This clonotype was observed many times. J is TRBJ2-5 and V is TRBV9; D gene uncertain. This CDR3 is 12 amino acids long. Germline V CDR1 and CDR2: SGDLS, YYNGEE. V was shortened by 0 bases and J by 4 bases, with 4 bases between the two germline ends. CDR3 in DNA: TGTGCCAGCAGCGTAGGAACAGAGACCCAGTACTTC. It codes for CASSVGTETQYF.

Ten or more counts support this clonotype. The chain carries TRBV10-3 and TRBJ2-3, with a weak D call TRBD2 (6 bases). The V gene's germline CDR1 is ENHRY and CDR2 SYGVKD. Trimming took 10 bases from V and 0 from J, leaving 14 bases between them. This CDR3 region has 14 residues. This CDR3 is CATQGGTSTDTQYF. The DNA for the CDR3 is TGTGCCACCCAGGGCGGGACTAGCACAGATACGCAGTATTTT.

The chain links TRBV7-2 to TRBJ2-3; D may be TRBD2 (6 bases). The CDR3 spans 15 residues. V lost 5 bases, J lost 2 bases, and 14 bases lay in between. The germline gives CDR1 SGHTA, CDR2 FQGNSA. The CDR3 region is CASSPPTRSTDTQYF. The CDR3, as DNA: TGTGCCAGCAGCCCACCGACTAGATCCACAGATACGCAGTATTTT. Full variable domain (missing parts from reference TRBV7-2 and TRBJ2-3): GAGVSQSPSNKVTEKGKDVELRCDPISGHTALYWYRQSLGQGLEFLIYFQGNSAPDKSGLPSDRFSAERTGGSVSTLTIQRTQQEDSAVYLCASSPPTRSTDTQYFGPGTRLTVL.

This clonotype was detected ten times or more. The rearrangement uses TRBV30 and TRBJ1-6; possible D gene TRBD1, 6 bases. CDR1 GTSNPN and CDR2 SVGIG come from the germline V gene (reference sequence). CDR3 length: 16 residues. V was cut by 3 bases and J by 0 bases, with 12 bases left in between. The CDR3 sequence: CAWRADSYSYNSPLHF. CDR3 DNA: TGTGCCTGGAGGGCGGACAGCTACTCCTATAATTCACCCCTCCACTTT.

This clonotype was counted a few times. DNA of the CDR3: TGTGCCATGACGGACCCGGTTGGAGAGACCCAGTACTTC. Translation gives CAMTDPVGETQYF. The chain links TRBV6-5 to TRBJ2-5; D remains unclear. This CDR3 region has 13 residues. Germline V lookup: CDR1 MNHEY, CDR2 SVGAGI. The V and J ends lost 10 bases and 4 bases respectively, with 16 bases between them.

This clonotype showed up many times. This chain uses TRBV20-1 with TRBJ2-7, with 8 bases that match TRBD1. Germline V gives CDR1 DFQATT, CDR2 SNEGSKA (reference sequence). The CDR3 loop spans 14 amino acids. The trim removed 6 bases at V and 2 bases at J, leaving 9 bases unmatched. The CDR3 region is CSALGTGGTYEQYF. The CDR3 nucleotides read TGCAGTGCCCTGGGGACAGGAGGGACCTACGAGCAGTACTTC.

A remark on this clonotype: Possible read error: a much larger clone is one base away. The rearrangement joins TRBV20-1 to TRBJ2-5; D is unresolved. Looked up from germline, CDR1 is DFQATT and CDR2 is SNEGSKA (reference sequence). The CDR3 runs 12 residues. The DNA of the CDR3 is TGCAGTGCTCCCGGGTCTCAAGAGACCCCGTACTTC. Its translation: CSAPGSQETPYF.

As concerns this clonotype: A much more abundant neighbour one base away suggests this may be a read error. V gene TRBV30 combines with J gene TRBJ1-2; a possible D gene is TRBD1 (6 bases). The CDR3 runs 15 residues. Germline CDR1 is GTSNPN and CDR2 is SVGIG (reference sequence). The V gene lost 5 bases and the J gene lost 12 bases, with 28 bases spanning the gap. CDR3 loop: CAWAPLDSLPRGHTF. CDR3 DNA: TGTGCCTGGGCCCCCCTGGACAGCCTTCCAAGGGGCCACACCTTC.

This clonotype has a count of ten or more. This rearrangement joins TRBV19 to TRBJ1-5; weak D call: TRBD1 (5 bases). V lost 6 bases to trimming and J lost 7 bases, with 16 bases between them. Germline V CDR1 and CDR2: LNHDA, SQIVND (reference sequence). The CDR3 runs 14 residues. CDR3 coding DNA: TGTGCCAGTAGCATTTACGGGGACGGGCAGCCCCAGCATTTT. Protein: CASSIYGDGQPQHF.

This clonotype occurred many times. The V call is TRBV19, the J call TRBJ1-6; TRBD1 matches 8 bases. Germline V lookup: CDR1 LNHDA, CDR2 SQIVND (reference sequence). This CDR3 comprises 14 residues. V lost 4 bases to trimming and J lost 9 bases; unmatched junction nucleotides: 5. In nucleotides, the CDR3 is TGTGCCAGTAGTACCGGACAGGGCACTTCACCCCTCCACTTT. It specifies CASSTGQGTSPLHF.